These 27 T cell receptor beta chains came from one sample sequenced in a study of blood T cell repertoires in COVID-19. Data came from immunoSEQ multiplex PCR; TCRdb stores just in-frame clones and leaves some out. The sample comprises around 250,000 clones, approximately 87% of which are singletons, and about 5.9% rests with the top ten. Material for sequencing was peripheral blood. Receptors originate from a man in his sixties with acute or convalescent COVID-19.

The chain links TRBV14 to TRBJ1-5, with no clear D. Looked up from germline, CDR1 is SGHDN and CDR2 is FVKESK. V gave up 0 bases and J gave up 0 bases, with 6 bases separating them. The CDR3 totals 15 residues. The CDR3 spells CASSQDWSSNQPQHF. DNA of the CDR3: TGTGCCAGCAGCCAAGATTGGAGTAGCAATCAGCCCCAGCATTTT. The full variable domain, in which reference TRBV14 and TRBJ1-5 provide the parts outside the CDR3, is EAGVTQFPSHSVIEKGQTVTLRCDPISGHDNLYWYRRVMGKEIKFLLHFVKESKQDESGMPNNRFLAERTGGTYSTLKVQPAELEDSGVYFCASSQDWSSNQPQHFGDGTRLSIL.

The chain carries TRBV4-3 and TRBJ1-3, with 9 bases lining up with TRBD1. The CDR3 totals 21 residues. Germline-derived CDR1 and CDR2 are LGHNA and YSLEER. J gave up 0 bases and V 1 base, and 16 bases lay outside the gene matches. The DNA for the CDR3 is TGCGCCAGCAGCCAAGCCTATAACCGGGACAGGGCCTCCATCTCTGGAAACACCATATATTTT. It specifies CASSQAYNRDRASISGNTIYF.

The rearrangement joins TRBV6-2 or TRBV6-3 to TRBJ2-7; 7 bases align to TRBD1. Germline V gene data show CDR1 as MNHEY and CDR2 as SVGEGT. The CDR3 sequence is 14 residues long. J gave up 6 bases and V 5 bases, and 10 bases lay outside the gene matches. The CDR3 DNA reads TGTGCCAGCAGTCGCACAGGGGTCTCCGGCGAGCAGTACTTC. It yields the protein CASSRTGVSGEQYF.

The table lists this clone with a count of one. This chain joins TRBV7-8 and TRBJ1-1; 8 bases are a match to TRBD1. J gave up 5 bases and V 8 bases, and 7 bases lay outside the gene matches. The CDR3 length is 13 residues. Germline V gene data show CDR1 as SGHVS and CDR2 as FQNEAQ. In nucleotides, the CDR3 is TGTGCCAGCTCCATCAGGGGGCCTACTGAAGCTTTCTTT. Translating it yields CASSIRGPTEAFF.

The rearrangement links TRBV28 to TRBJ2-1, with TRBD1 identical over 9 bases. V lost 3 bases to trimming and J lost 4 bases; unmatched junction nucleotides: 4. There are 15 residues in the CDR3. Germline V gene data show CDR1 as MDHEN and CDR2 as SYDVKM. The CDR3 DNA follows: TGTGCCAGCAGTTTGGACAGGGGAGGATACAATGAGCAGTTCTTC. This codes for CASSLDRGGYNEQFF.

This chain links TRBV4-1 with TRBJ2-7; 9 nucleotides line up with TRBD1. Germline loops: CDR1 MGHRA, CDR2 YSYEKL. This CDR3 spans 15 amino acids. V lost 3 bases and J lost 5; bases outside the gene matches: 8. The CDR3 region has the DNA TGCGCCAGCAGCCAGATAGGGACAGGGAGCGACGAGCAGTACTTC. Translation gives CASSQIGTGSDEQYF.

The chain uses TRBV7-9 and TRBJ2-1; 7 nucleotides agree with TRBD2. Germline CDR1 SEHNR, CDR2 FQNEAQ (reference sequence). Trimming took 3 bases from V and 2 from J; bases not matched to a gene: 10. This CDR3 is 17 amino acids long. CDR3 nucleotides: TGTGCCAGCAGCTTGACCCTAGCTAGCGGAACCTACAATGAGCAGTTCTTC. Protein sequence: CASSLTLASGTYNEQFF.

V gene TRBV7-8 combines with J gene TRBJ1-1; 8 nucleotides match TRBD1. This CDR3 has 15 residues. The germline V gene encodes CDR1 SGHVS and CDR2 FQNEAQ. J lost 6 bases, V lost 1 base, and 7 bases had no gene match. CDR3 nucleotides: TGTGCCAGCAGCTTAGTACAGGGGGTAATCGCTGAAGCTTTCTTT. Encoded protein: CASSLVQGVIAEAFF. The full variable domain, its missing parts supplied by reference TRBV7-8 and TRBJ1-1, is GAGVSQSPRYKVAKRGQDVALRCDPISGHVSLFWYQQALGQGPEFLTYFQNEAQLDKSGLPSDRFFAERPEGSVSTLKIQRTQQEDSAVYLCASSLVQGVIAEAFFGQGTRLTVV.

The chain couples TRBV5-4 to TRBJ2-5, with D possibly TRBD2 on 7 matching bases. The V end lost 2 bases, the J end lost 5 bases, and 16 bases lay between the germline ends. The CDR3 loop spans 15 amino acids. Germline lookup yields CDR1 SGHNT and CDR2 YYREEE (reference sequence). CDR3 region: CASSLQGGLGETQYF. The CDR3 DNA follows: TGTGCCAGCAGCTTACAGGGAGGGTTGGGGGAGACCCAGTACTTC.

This clone was picked up a small number of times. This CDR3 is also generated by other DNA sequences in the sample. The V gene is TRBV19, the J gene TRBJ1-4; TRBD1 matches at 7 bases. This CDR3 spans 14 amino acids. The germline V gene encodes CDR1 LNHDA and CDR2 SQIVND (reference sequence). V shed 3 bases, J shed 5 bases, and the junction held 3 bases outside the gene matches. DNA for the CDR3: TGTGCCAGTAGTATCGGGACAGCAAATGAAAAACTGTTTTTT. Protein: CASSIGTANEKLFF. Supplemented by reference TRBV19 and TRBJ1-4, the full variable domain reads DGGITQSPKYLFRKEGQNVTLSCEQNLNHDAMYWYRQDPGQGLRLIYYSQIVNDFQKGDIAEGYSVSREKKESFPLTVTSAQKNPTAFYLCASSIGTANEKLFFGSGTQLSVL.

A few counts support this clone. V is TRBV5-4 and J is TRBJ1-2; D remains ambiguous. Per germline, CDR1 SGHNT and CDR2 YYREEE (reference sequence). There are 15 residues in the CDR3. Trimming took off 4 bases at V and 7 bases at J, with 20 bases between the two ends. CDR3 in DNA: TGTGCCAGCAGCCCTGCGGGTTGGCTCGGAGGTGGCTACACCTTC. Its protein product is CASSPAGWLGGGYTF.

In regard to this clone: This specimen includes other DNA sequences encoding the same CDR3. This chain joins TRBV19 and TRBJ1-1; the D gene is possibly TRBD1 (6 bases). Germline V gene data show CDR1 as LNHDA and CDR2 as SQIVND (reference sequence). The CDR3 has 14 residues. V gave up 3 bases and J gave up 0 bases, with 8 bases separating them. CDR3 protein: CASSIRGMNTEAFF. CDR3 coding DNA: TGTGCCAGTAGTATCAGGGGAATGAACACTGAAGCTTTCTTT.

The chain recombines TRBV29-1 with TRBJ2-3, with unresolved D. The V end was cut by 7 bases, the J end by 5 bases, with 16 bases between. Germline CDR1 SQVTM, CDR2 ANQGSEA. This CDR3 comprises 13 residues. CDR3 amino acids: CSAVEPGIDTQYF. CDR3 nucleotide sequence: TGCAGCGCCGTGGAACCAGGCATAGATACGCAGTATTTT.

The chain joins TRBV2 to TRBJ1-4, with 9 bases that match TRBD1. V dropped 7 bases and J dropped 8; count of bases not matched to a gene: 11. Per germline, CDR1 SNHLY and CDR2 FYNNEI. The CDR3 consists of 15 residues. CDR3 protein: CASKTDRGRGEKLFF. As DNA, the CDR3 is TGTGCCAGCAAGACGGACAGGGGAAGAGGAGAAAAACTGTTTTTT. Filled out from reference TRBV2 and TRBJ1-4, the complete variable domain reads EPEVTQTPSHQVTQMGQEVILRCVPISNHLYFYWYRQILGQKVEFLVSFYNNEISEKSEIFDDQFSVERPDGSNFTLKIRSTKLEDSAMYFCASKTDRGRGEKLFFGSGTQLSVL.

This chain joins TRBV6-5 and TRBJ1-2; 10 bases map to TRBD1. Germline lookup yields CDR1 MNHEY and CDR2 SVGAGI. This CDR3 region has 16 residues. The ends lost 0 bases at V and 5 bases at J; junction bases unmatched: 6. CDR3 DNA sequence: TGTGCCAGCAGTTACTCAGGGACAGGGGTTCGATATGGCTACACCTTC. Its protein is CASSYSGTGVRYGYTF.

CDR3 DNA: TGTGCCAGCAGTTATGGACAGGGAAACTATGGCTACACCTTC. This translates into CASSYGQGNYGYTF. The V gene is TRBV2, the J gene TRBJ1-2; TRBD1 aligns across 8 bases. The CDR3 totals 14 residues. Per the germline V gene, CDR1 is SNHLY and CDR2 is FYNNEI. V was clipped by 5 bases and J by 2 bases; unmatched bases: 4.

To note about this clone: The same CDR3 is also encoded by other DNA sequences in this sample. J is TRBJ2-5 and V is TRBV7-2; D remains ambiguous. Looked up from germline, CDR1 is SGHTA and CDR2 is FQGNSA. V shed 5 bases and J shed 2 bases, with 3 bases lying between them. The CDR3 is made up of 11 amino acids. The CDR3 is CASSLQETQYF. DNA of the CDR3: TGTGCCAGCAGCCTTCAAGAGACCCAGTACTTC.

The chain combines TRBV12-5 with TRBJ1-2; D is ambiguous. The CDR3 is 14 amino acids. With 6 bases removed from V and 11 bases from J, the gap between germline ends came to 22 bases. CDR1 is LGHNT, CDR2 FRNRAP, per germline. The CDR3 coding sequence is TGTGCTAGTGGCTCCGACCTATCGGGATCGGGGTACACCTTC. It codes for CASGSDLSGSGYTF.

The chain uses TRBV9 and TRBJ1-1; a weak D match, TRBD1 (5 bases). The V end lost 5 bases, the J end lost 3 bases, and 17 bases lay between the germline ends. Germline values: CDR1 SGDLS, CDR2 YYNGEE. CDR3 length equals 15 residues. The CDR3 loop reads CASSPRGADDTEAFF. CDR3 nucleotide sequence: TGTGCCAGCAGTCCTAGGGGCGCGGATGACACTGAAGCTTTCTTT.

V gene TRBV9 combines with J gene TRBJ2-5; the D gene is possibly TRBD2 (6 bases). V gave up 1 base and J gave up 5 bases, with 12 bases separating them. Germline values: CDR1 SGDLS, CDR2 YYNGEE. The CDR3 runs to 14 residues. DNA of the CDR3: TGTGCCAGCAGCGTACGGGATAGCGGTGAGACCCAGTACTTC. The encoded protein is CASSVRDSGETQYF. Full variable domain (remainder filled in from reference TRBV9 and TRBJ2-5): DSGVTQTPKHLITATGQRVTLRCSPRSGDLSVYWYQQSLDQGLQFLIQYYNGEERAKGNILERFSAQQFPDLHSELNLSSLELGDSALYFCASSVRDSGETQYFGPGTRLLVL.

V and J are TRBV27 and TRBJ1-5; TRBD1 is a possible D gene (5 bases). Germline V gene data show CDR1 as MNHEY and CDR2 as SMNVEV (reference sequence). The V end lost 2 bases, the J end lost 7 bases, and 12 bases lay between the germline ends. The CDR3 consists of 14 residues. This CDR3 is CASSLVYRGQPQHF. Here the CDR3 DNA reads TGTGCCAGCAGTTTAGTGTATCGGGGGCAGCCCCAGCATTTT.

V usage is TRBV7-9 and J usage is TRBJ1-2, with D possibly TRBD1 on 6 matching bases. Between the trimmed V and J ends, which lost 5 bases and 14 bases, there was a span of 18 bases. Germline V gene data show CDR1 as SEHNR and CDR2 as FQNEAQ (reference sequence). The CDR3 is made up of 12 amino acids. Written as DNA, the CDR3 is TGTGCCAGCAGCGCAGAACCGGGGGGGCAAACCTTC. Its protein is CASSAEPGGQTF.

This chain connects TRBV28 to TRBJ1-5, with a possible D match to TRBD1 (5 bases). This CDR3 has 16 residues. With 5 bases removed from V and 2 bases from J, the gap between germline ends came to 16 bases. The germline gives CDR1 MDHEN, CDR2 SYDVKM. In DNA, the CDR3 is TGTGCCAGCAGTCTCCCGCAGGGAATGGGCAATCAGCCCCAGCATTTT. This sequence encodes CASSLPQGMGNQPQHF.

V and J are TRBV5-1 and TRBJ2-7; 9 nucleotides align to TRBD1. With 4 bases clipped from V and 2 bases from J, the junction kept 4 bases outside the gene matches. CDR1 and CDR2 from the germline V gene are SGHRS and YFSETQ. This CDR3 comprises 14 residues. This CDR3 is CASSAGTGPYEQYF. The CDR3 DNA sequence: TGCGCCAGCAGCGCCGGGACAGGGCCCTACGAGCAGTACTTC.

In this sample, this clone turned up a few times. The chain employs TRBV2 and TRBJ2-7, with D perhaps TRBD2 (6 bases). The germline V gene encodes CDR1 SNHLY and CDR2 FYNNEI. The CDR3 runs to 14 residues. Trimming cost V 5 bases and J 1 base, with 12 bases left between them. CDR3 sequence reads: CASSLRTNSYEQYF. CDR3 bases: TGTGCCAGCAGTTTGAGGACTAATTCCTACGAGCAGTACTTC.

The J gene is TRBJ1-1, the V gene TRBV20-1; D remains unclear. This CDR3 has 10 amino acids. The germline CDR1 and CDR2 sequences are DFQATT and SNEGSKA (reference sequence). V gave up 6 bases and J gave up 7 bases, with 9 bases separating them. Here the CDR3 reads CSALRGEAFF. In DNA form, the CDR3 reads TGCAGTGCACTCCGGGGTGAAGCTTTCTTT.

This clone appeared a single time. The chain is built from TRBV19 and TRBJ1-2, with 7 positions matching TRBD1. The CDR3 runs 14 residues. V lost 4 bases to trimming and J lost 1 base; unmatched junction nucleotides: 3. Germline loops: CDR1 LNHDA, CDR2 SQIVND (reference sequence). The CDR3 DNA follows: TGTGCCAGTAGTAGGGACAGCTTTAACTATGGCTACACCTTC. Translated, it gives CASSRDSFNYGYTF.